One TCR beta chain is described in this entry. TCRdb reanalysed the 5' RACE reads using MiXCR and keeps one entry per CDR3 protein. The sample lists 45,000 to 75,000 distinct CDR3 sequences; around 10% were seen once. These data belong to a study of early T cells in non-severe SARS-CoV-2 infection. Study in general: Sequencing of unsorted whole blood was done on bulk RNA, leaving chains unpaired.

The CDR3 runs 12 residues. The germline V and J ends were trimmed by 10 bases and 7 bases, with 17 bases remaining between them. Looked up from germline, CDR1 is ENHRY and CDR2 is SYGVKD. The chain carries TRBV10-3 and TRBJ2-7, with D uncertain. The sample taken for sequencing was whole blood. This sequence was found in an adult who was a healthcare worker with PCR-confirmed SARS-CoV-2 infection or an uninfected control (not recorded which). The CDR3 DNA follows: TGTGCCACATCACCCCTGGAACGAGAGCAGTACTTC. Its translation: CATSPLEREQYF.